The 30 T cell receptor beta chains below all came from one sample that was sequenced in a study of blood T cell repertoires in COVID-19. Here immunoSEQ multiplex PCR was the method, and the copy in TCRdb shows in-frame clones only, minus some. The sample contains a few hundred thousand clones, 70% to 90% of which appear only once. Sequencing used peripheral blood. The receptors derive from a man aged 45-65 years with COVID-19, enrolled during active disease.

The chain recombines TRBV5-6 with TRBJ2-7, with D perhaps matching TRBD1 (5 bases). From germline, CDR1 is SGHDT and CDR2 YYEEEE. The CDR3 consists of 15 residues. V shed 7 bases and J shed 2 bases, with 19 bases lying between them. The CDR3 DNA is TGTGCCAGCCTGTCGGTGGGGCAGGCGACCTACGAGCAGTACTTC. This codes for CASLSVGQATYEQYF.

On this clone itself: Because the CDR3's place on the DNA is in doubt, the DNA is left out and the CDR3 is given as listed by TCRdb. The genes are TRBV28 and TRBJ1-1; the table assigns TRBD1, which was not confirmed against the DNA. The germline gives CDR1 MDHEN, CDR2 SYDVKM. Counting both end residues, the CDR3 totals 16 amino acids. This CDR3 reads CASSILGQIVNTEAFF.

This chain connects TRBV6-5 to TRBJ1-3; 7 bases are shared with TRBD1. The J segment lost 0 bases and the V segment lost 4 bases, leaving 6 bases of the junction unmatched. This CDR3 is built from 16 residues. Per the germline V gene, CDR1 is MNHEY and CDR2 is SVGAGI. In DNA, the CDR3 is TGTGCCAGCAGTTCCCCCAGGACAGGCTCTGGAAACACCATATATTTT. This codes for CASSSPRTGSGNTIYF.

This chain links TRBV19 with TRBJ2-7; 10 bases are shared with TRBD1. This CDR3 contains 14 residues. The V gene end was trimmed by 6 bases and the J gene end by 11 bases; junction bases not matched to a gene: 13. Germline loops: CDR1 LNHDA, CDR2 SQIVND (reference sequence). CDR3 nucleotides: TGTGCCAGTAGCCGGACAGGGGGGGATGCGAGCAAGTACTTC. Translating it yields CASSRTGGDASKYF. Looking up the rest from reference TRBV19 and TRBJ2-7 gives the full variable domain: DGGITQSPKYLFRKEGQNVTLSCEQNLNHDAMYWYRQDPGQGLRLIYYSQIVNDFQKGDIAEGYSVSREKKESFPLTVTSAQKNPTAFYLCASSRTGGDASKYFGPGTRLTVT.

This chain joins TRBV27 and TRBJ1-2; D is undetermined. The CDR3 has 15 residues. The germline V and J ends were trimmed by 7 bases and 7 bases, with 22 bases remaining between them. Looked up from germline, CDR1 is MNHEY and CDR2 is SMNVEV (reference sequence). The CDR3 loop is CASKPRSLFPIGYTF. CDR3 bases: TGTGCCAGCAAACCCAGGTCTTTATTCCCTATTGGCTACACCTTC.

This rearrangement joins TRBV4-1 to TRBJ2-3; 7 bases line up with TRBD2. The CDR3 consists of 17 residues. Trimming at V came to 0 bases and at J to 7 bases, leaving 13 bases not matched to a gene. Germline lookup yields CDR1 MGHRA and CDR2 YSYEKL. CDR3 protein: CASSQDQLGLAAHTQYF. CDR3 DNA sequence: TGCGCCAGCAGCCAAGATCAGTTGGGGCTAGCGGCACATACGCAGTATTTT.

The CDR3 reads CASSLDFRSYEQYF. The CDR3 nucleotides are TGTGCCAGCAGCTTGGACTTTCGGTCCTACGAGCAGTACTTC. The chain employs TRBV5-6 and TRBJ2-7; D is ambiguous. The CDR3 contains 14 residues. Germline CDR1 reads SGHDT; CDR2 reads YYEEEE. V was shortened by 0 bases and J by 1 base, with 8 bases between the two germline ends.

In its sample, this clone was seen a few times. This specimen includes other DNA sequences encoding the same CDR3. The chain employs TRBV5-1 and TRBJ2-7, with 9 bases matching TRBD2. In germline, CDR1 is SGHRS, CDR2 YFSETQ. V shed 0 bases and J 6 bases; nucleotides not matched to a gene: 7. The CDR3 has 15 residues. The CDR3 coding sequence is TGCGCCAGCAGCTTGGGACGCGGGGGGGCCGGCGAGCAGTACTTC. Its translation: CASSLGRGGAGEQYF. The full variable domain, with the rest looked up from reference TRBV5-1 and TRBJ2-7, is KAGVTQTPRYLIKTRGQQVTLSCSPISGHRSVSWYQQTPGQGLQFLFEYFSETQRNKGNFPGRFSGRQFSNSRSEMNVSTLELGDSALYLCASSLGRGGAGEQYFGPGTRLTVT.

CDR3 DNA sequence: TGTGCCAGCAGTTTGGCGGGGGCATATGGCTACACCTTC. It yields the protein CASSLAGAYGYTF. This chain joins TRBV12-3 or TRBV12-4 and TRBJ1-2; TRBD1 is a possible D gene (6 bases). The length of the CDR3 is 13 residues. The V end lost 3 bases, the J end lost 5 bases, and 10 bases lay between the germline ends.

This chain connects TRBV4-2 to TRBJ2-1, with TRBD2 matching 12 bases. Germline CDR1 is LGHNA and CDR2 is YNFKEQ. There are 20 residues in the CDR3. V shed 0 bases and J 4 bases; nucleotides not matched to a gene: 13. The CDR3 nucleotides are TGTGCCAGCAGCCAAGATGCGGCTAGCGGGAGGGCCGGGGAATACAATGAGCAGTTCTTC. This encodes CASSQDAASGRAGEYNEQFF.

This clone was seen a single time. CDR3 sequence (DNA): TGTGCCAGCGGGGGGGGAAGCTCCTATAATTCACCCCTCCACTTT. Translation gives CASGGGSSYNSPLHF. The chain is built from TRBV9 and TRBJ1-6; D perhaps matches TRBD1 (5 bases). CDR3 length equals 15 residues. Trimming pared 7 bases from V and 0 bases from J, leaving 11 bases between. Per the germline V gene, CDR1 is SGDLS and CDR2 is YYNGEE.

The V call is TRBV5-4, the J call TRBJ2-3; 15 nucleotides align to TRBD2. CDR1 is SGHNT, CDR2 YYREEE, per germline (reference sequence). Trimming took 4 bases from V and 7 from J; bases not matched to a gene: 13. This CDR3 spans 18 amino acids. This CDR3 is CASSLSGTSGRWRNTQYF. The CDR3 bases are TGTGCCAGCAGCCTTTCCGGGACTAGCGGGAGGTGGAGGAATACGCAGTATTTT.

This chain joins TRBV2 and TRBJ2-1; 7 bases fit TRBD2. The V gene's germline CDR1 is SNHLY and CDR2 FYNNEI. Trimming at V came to 6 bases and at J to 0 bases, leaving 5 bases not matched to a gene. The CDR3 covers 15 residues. CDR3 protein: CASRRLAGSYNEQFF. CDR3 bases: TGTGCCAGCAGAAGACTAGCTGGCTCCTACAATGAGCAGTTCTTC.

The chain couples TRBV3-1 (or the pseudogene TRBV3-2) to TRBJ2-5, with D unresolved. CDR3 length equals 13 residues. Germline CDR1 and CDR2: LGHDT and YNNKEL (reference sequence). Trimming removed 2 bases at V and 2 bases at J, with 6 bases between. CDR3 sequence (DNA): TGTGCCAGCAGCCAAACGGTACAAGAGACCCAGTACTTC. Amino acids: CASSQTVQETQYF.

This rearrangement joins TRBV5-1 to TRBJ2-5; 9 nucleotides match TRBD1. CDR3 size: 16 residues. Germline trimming cut 6 bases from V and 5 bases from J; bases unmatched to any gene: 14. Per the germline V gene, CDR1 is SGHRS and CDR2 is YFSETQ. The CDR3 region is CASTSTPGTGSETQYF. CDR3 bases: TGCGCCAGCACCTCTACCCCCGGGACAGGGTCGGAGACCCAGTACTTC.

The chain has TRBV9 and TRBJ1-2; D not resolved. This CDR3 is built from 14 residues. CDR1 and CDR2 from the germline V gene are SGDLS and YYNGEE. Trimming took 1 base from V and 1 from J, leaving 8 bases between them. The CDR3 reads CASSVRSLNYGYTF. DNA for the CDR3: TGTGCCAGCAGCGTACGGAGTCTTAACTATGGCTACACCTTC.

This rearrangement joins TRBV4-2 to TRBJ2-5, with 11 nucleotides matching TRBD1. The V and J ends lost 0 bases and 5 bases, in that order; junction bases with no gene match: 5. In germline, CDR1 is LGHNA, CDR2 YNFKEQ. This CDR3 contains 16 residues. CDR3 DNA sequence: TGTGCCAGCAGCCAAGAGGACAGGGGGCTGGGGGAGACCCAGTACTTC. Translating gives CASSQEDRGLGETQYF.

This sequence joins TRBV5-1 and TRBJ2-2; D remains unclear. Germline V gene sequence: CDR1 SGHRS, CDR2 YFSETQ. Trimming removed 4 bases at V and 1 base at J, with 8 bases between. CDR3 size: 14 residues. The CDR3 DNA reads TGCGCCAGCAGCCTGACATGGAACACCGGGGAGCTGTTTTTT. As protein: CASSLTWNTGELFF.

The rearrangement joins TRBV7-9 to TRBJ2-5, with TRBD2 matching 9 bases. From germline, CDR1 is SEHNR and CDR2 FQNEAQ (reference sequence). Trimming at V came to 7 bases and at J to 5 bases, leaving 5 bases not matched to a gene. The CDR3 consists of 13 residues. The CDR3 here is CASKRTSAETQYF. The CDR3 nucleotides are TGTGCCAGCAAGAGGACTAGCGCGGAGACCCAGTACTTC.

The rearrangement joins TRBV10-2 to TRBJ2-2; weak D call: TRBD2 (6 bases). From germline, CDR1 is WSHSY and CDR2 SAAADI. The germline V and J ends were trimmed by 6 bases and 4 bases, with 12 bases remaining between them. This CDR3 is 14 amino acids long. The chain's CDR3 is CASRGLLSTGELFF. The CDR3 DNA reads TGCGCCAGCAGGGGACTCTTATCCACCGGGGAGCTGTTTTTT.

The genes are TRBV28 and TRBJ2-7; D possibly corresponds to TRBD1 (6 bases). The V and J ends lost 6 bases and 2 bases respectively, with 14 bases between them. This CDR3 region has 14 residues. The germline CDR1 and CDR2 sequences are MDHEN and SYDVKM. Here the CDR3 DNA reads TGTGCCAGCAGACCACCGGGACACACCTACGAGCAGTACTTC. Protein product: CASRPPGHTYEQYF.

This clone has more than one count but fewer than ten. The chain employs TRBV30 and TRBJ2-1; TRBD2 aligns across 11 bases. After removal of 6 bases from V and 3 bases from J, the junction contained 7 bases not matched to a gene. Germline values: CDR1 GTSNPN, CDR2 SVGIG (reference sequence). The CDR3 has 15 amino acids. The CDR3 region has the DNA TGTGCCTGTCATCGTCTAGCGGGAGGCTACAATGAGCAGTTCTTC. It yields the protein CACHRLAGGYNEQFF. Supplemented by reference TRBV30 and TRBJ2-1, the full variable domain reads SQTIHQWPATLVQPVGSPLSLECTVEGTSNPNLYWYRQAAGRGLQLLFYSVGIGQISSEVPQNLSASRPQDRQFILSSKKLLLSDSGFYLCACHRLAGGYNEQFFGPGTRLTVL.

V gene TRBV6-2 or TRBV6-3 combines with J gene TRBJ2-7; D not certain. The CDR3 has 13 amino acids. V was clipped by 2 bases and J by 6 bases, with 11 bases between them. CDR1 and CDR2 (germline): MNHEY, SVGEGT. CDR3 region: CASSYTSWSEQYF. In DNA form, the CDR3 reads TGTGCCAGCAGTTACACCAGCTGGAGCGAGCAGTACTTC.

V gene TRBV7-3 combines with J gene TRBJ2-2; D perhaps matches TRBD2 (6 bases). The CDR3 contains 18 residues. Trimming shortened V by 2 bases and J by 3 bases, and 19 bases separated the two germline ends. The V gene's germline CDR1 is SGHTA and CDR2 FQGTGA. The CDR3 region has the DNA TGTGCCAGCAGCTTATCGGGCCCGACTAGTAGCTACACCGGGGAGCTGTTTTTT. Translating it yields CASSLSGPTSSYTGELFF.

The chain carries TRBV6-2 or TRBV6-3 and TRBJ2-7; tentatively, D is TRBD2 (6 bases). Trimming took off 5 bases at V and 9 bases at J, with 17 bases between the two ends. CDR3 length: 13 residues. Germline V lookup: CDR1 MNHEY, CDR2 SVGEGT. This CDR3 is CASSIGLGGTQYF. CDR3 sequence (DNA): TGTGCCAGCAGTATAGGGCTCGGGGGAACGCAGTACTTC.

The genes are TRBV9 and TRBJ2-7, with 8 positions matching TRBD1. The CDR3 spans 15 residues. The germline V gene has CDR1 SGDLS and CDR2 YYNGEE. The V and J ends lost 4 bases and 2 bases, in that order; junction bases with no gene match: 8. CDR3 sequence: CASSLSGGQAYEQYF. The CDR3 nucleotides read TGTGCCAGCAGCCTGAGTGGGGGACAGGCCTACGAGCAGTACTTC.

This chain uses TRBV7-9 with TRBJ2-4; possibly TRBD2 for D (5 bases). The CDR3 has 15 residues. In germline, CDR1 is SEHNR, CDR2 FQNEAQ (reference sequence). V gave up 5 bases and J gave up 5 bases, with 16 bases separating them. The CDR3 sequence: CASSPREGSQNIQYF. CDR3 DNA sequence: TGTGCCAGCAGCCCCCGCGAGGGCAGTCAAAACATTCAGTACTTC.

This chain uses TRBV5-5 with TRBJ1-6; perhaps TRBD1 as D (5 bases). Germline V lookup: CDR1 SGHKS, CDR2 YYEKEE (reference sequence). With 1 base removed from V and 10 bases from J, the gap between germline ends came to 15 bases. The CDR3 covers 15 residues. The CDR3 here is CASSLMGGSNSPLHF. The CDR3 DNA follows: TGTGCCAGCAGCTTGATGGGGGGTAGTAACTCACCCCTCCACTTT. The whole variable domain, remainder taken from reference TRBV5-5 and TRBJ1-6, is DAGVTQSPTHLIKTRGQQVTLRCSPISGHKSVSWYQQVLGQGPQFIFQYYEKEERGRGNFPDRFSARQFPNYSSELNVNALLLGDSALYLCASSLMGGSNSPLHFGNGTRLTVT.

The V and J genes are TRBV29-1 and TRBJ1-2, with D tentatively TRBD1 (5 bases). Looked up from germline, CDR1 is SQVTM and CDR2 is ANQGSEA. Trimming removed 2 bases at V and 4 bases at J, with 11 bases between. This CDR3 has 13 residues. CDR3 DNA sequence: TGCAGCGTTGAATTAAGGGGCAGCTATGGCTACACCTTC. This sequence encodes CSVELRGSYGYTF. The full variable domain, its missing parts supplied by reference TRBV29-1 and TRBJ1-2, is SAVISQKPSRDICQRGTSLTIQCQVDSQVTMMFWYRQQPGQSLTLIATANQGSEATYESGFVIDKFPISRPNLTFSTLTVSNMSPEDSSIYLCSVELRGSYGYTFGSGTRLTVV.

This chain joins TRBV27 and TRBJ2-2; TRBD1 is a possible D gene (6 bases). This CDR3 contains 14 residues. Germline-derived CDR1 and CDR2 are MNHEY and SMNVEV (reference sequence). The ends were cut back, 8 bases at V and 1 base at J, with 11 bases in the middle. CDR3 amino acids: CASAWTVNTGELFF. The CDR3 DNA reads TGTGCCAGCGCCTGGACAGTGAACACCGGGGAGCTGTTTTTT.